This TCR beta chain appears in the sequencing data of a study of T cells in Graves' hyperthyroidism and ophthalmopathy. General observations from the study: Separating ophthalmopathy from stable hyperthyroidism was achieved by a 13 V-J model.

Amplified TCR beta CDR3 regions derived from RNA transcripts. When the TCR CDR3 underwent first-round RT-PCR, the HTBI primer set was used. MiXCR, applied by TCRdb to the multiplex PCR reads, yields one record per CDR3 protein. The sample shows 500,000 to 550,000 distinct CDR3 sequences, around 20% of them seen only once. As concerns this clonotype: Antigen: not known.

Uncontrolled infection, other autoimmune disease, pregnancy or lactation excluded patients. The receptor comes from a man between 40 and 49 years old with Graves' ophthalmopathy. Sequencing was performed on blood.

The chain's CDR3 is CASSEARTWSNEQFF. In DNA, the CDR3 is TGTGCCAGCAGTGAAGCGCGGACATGGAGCAATGAGCAGTTCTTC. The chain links TRBV2 to TRBJ2-1; a possible D gene is TRBD1 (5 bases). The CDR3 extends over 15 amino acids. Trimming took off 0 bases at V and 6 bases at J, with 12 bases between the two ends. The germline CDR1 and CDR2 sequences are SNHLY and FYNNEI.